The source of this T cell receptor (beta chain) is a study of T cells in Graves' hyperthyroidism and ophthalmopathy. Inclusion characteristics of ophthalmopathy patients comprised a Clinical Activity Score of at least 3, a NOSPECS grade of at least 4, and duration under 3 months. Exclusion of a patient resulted from uncontrolled infection, other autoimmune disease, pregnancy or lactation. Clinical symptoms, serum thyroxine, TRAb, thyroid ultrasound and orbital computed tomography informed diagnoses. Concerning this clonotype: A much larger clone lies a single base off, so this may be a read error.

Amplified TCR beta CDR3 regions came from RNA transcripts. Using the HTBI primer set, a first-round RT-PCR was run on the TCR CDR3. TCRdb used MiXCR to reprocess the multiplex PCR reads, holding one entry per CDR3 protein. The sample has 300,000 to 400,000 distinct CDR3 sequences, roughly 15% seen once. This CDR3 is built from 12 residues. CDR1 is MNHGY and CDR2 is SVAAGI in the germline V gene. This sequence originates from a woman in her thirties with Graves' ophthalmopathy. The sequenced sample consisted of blood. The genes are TRBV6-9 and TRBJ2-7; D gene ambiguous. Here the CDR3 DNA reads TGTGCCAGCGGTTATAACAGTGACGAGCAGTACTTC. Residues: CASGYNSDEQYF.